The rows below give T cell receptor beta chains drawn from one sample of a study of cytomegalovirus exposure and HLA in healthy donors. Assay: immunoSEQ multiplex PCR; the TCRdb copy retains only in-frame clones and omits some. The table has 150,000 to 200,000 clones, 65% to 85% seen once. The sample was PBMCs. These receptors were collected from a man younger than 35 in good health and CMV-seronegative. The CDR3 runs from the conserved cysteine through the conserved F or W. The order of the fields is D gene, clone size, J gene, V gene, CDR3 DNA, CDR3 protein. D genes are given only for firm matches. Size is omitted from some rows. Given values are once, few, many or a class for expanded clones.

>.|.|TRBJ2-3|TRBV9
TGTGCCAGCAGCGCGAACACAGCCACAGATACGCAGTATTTT
CASSANTATDTQYF
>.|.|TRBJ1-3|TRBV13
TGTGCCAGCAGCACCCGGACAGCCTCTGGAAACACCATATATTTT
CASSTRTASGNTIYF
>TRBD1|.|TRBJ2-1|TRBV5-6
TGTGCCAGCAGCGGGGACAGGGGGAATTACAATGAGCAGTTCTTC
CASSGDRGNYNEQFF
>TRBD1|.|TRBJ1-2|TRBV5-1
TGCGCCAGCAGCTTGGTATCAGGGGGTGACGGTGGCTACACCTTC
CASSLVSGGDGGYTF
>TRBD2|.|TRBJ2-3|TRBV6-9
TGTGCCAGCAGTTATGAGTTTGGTAGCGGGGGGTTCACAGATACGCAGTATTTT
CASSYEFGSGGFTDTQYF
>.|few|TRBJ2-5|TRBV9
TGTGCCAGCAGCGTAGGACTAGGGGATTGGACCCAGTACTTC
CASSVGLGDWTQYF
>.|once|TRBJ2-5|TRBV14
TGTGCCAGCAGCCATCTCCAAGAGACCCAGTACTTC
CASSHLQETQYF
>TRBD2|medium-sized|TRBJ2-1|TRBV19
TGTGCCAGTAGTATAGGGTGGGGGGGCTCCTACAATGAGCAGTTCTTC
CASSIGWGGSYNEQFF
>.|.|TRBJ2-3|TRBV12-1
TGTGCCGGCAGCCGTACTAGCGGGTCTCCAGATACGCAGTATTTT
CAGSRTSGSPDTQYF
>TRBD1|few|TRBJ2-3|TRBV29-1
TGCAGCGCTATACAGGGGGCAACAGATACGCAGTATTTT
CSAIQGATDTQYF
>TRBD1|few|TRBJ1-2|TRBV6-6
TGTGCCAGCAGTTTAACAGGGGAACGGTTCTACACCTTC
CASSLTGERFYTF
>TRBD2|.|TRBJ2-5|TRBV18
TGTGCCAGCTCAGGGGGGGTCCAAGAGACCCAGTACTTC
CASSGGVQETQYF
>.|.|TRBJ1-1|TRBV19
TGTGCCAGTTACCCCGGACAATCGAACACTGAAGCTTTCTTT
CASYPGQSNTEAFF
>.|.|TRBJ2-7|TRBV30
TGTGCCTGGAGCTCGTCAGGGGGGACCTACGAGCAGTACTTC
CAWSSSGGTYEQYF
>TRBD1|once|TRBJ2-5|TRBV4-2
TGTGCCAGCAGCCAGAGCGGCAGGGGGCTGAGGTCGGGAGAGACCCAGTACTTC
CASSQSGRGLRSGETQYF
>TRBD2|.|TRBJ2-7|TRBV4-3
TGCGCCAGCAGCCCCGGGACTAGCGGGACATACGAGCAGTACTTC
CASSPGTSGTYEQYF
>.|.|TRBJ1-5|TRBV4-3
TGCGCCAGCAGCCAGGTACAGGGTATCAATCAGCCCCAGCATTTT
CASSQVQGINQPQHF